This TCR beta chain was identified in a study of blood T cell repertoires in COVID-19. Across the study: Collection of acute and convalescent COVID-19 samples took place in the United States, Italy and Spain. From T cells, B-cell-depleted T cells, or PBMCs came the material, which was cDNA or gDNA.

CDR1 is MNHEY and CDR2 is SVGEGT in the germline V gene. Deletions cut 6 bases from V and 4 bases from J, with 12 bases between. This CDR3 spans 14 amino acids. As originally analysed: The authors estimated nucleated cell counts from reference gene primer amplification. The data were produced by immunoSEQ multiplex PCR, yet TCRdb's version contains in-frame clones alone and is incomplete. That table gives V, J and clone size, and the DNA gave D and trimming. The sample carries approximately 220,000 clones, around 86% recorded once. The specimen sequenced was peripheral blood. V gene TRBV6-2 or TRBV6-3 combines with J gene TRBJ1-4; D gene unclear. The receptor was isolated from a man aged 50 to 59 with acute or convalescent COVID-19. For the CDR3, the DNA is TGTGCCAGCAGCCACCACGGGAATAATGAAAAACTGTTTTTT. It is translated as CASSHHGNNEKLFF.